The 20 T cell receptor beta chains reported below all come from one sample, sequenced in a study of cytomegalovirus exposure and HLA in healthy donors. The data were produced by immunoSEQ multiplex PCR, yet TCRdb's version contains in-frame clones alone and is incomplete. The data hold roughly 140,000 clones, with around 90% observed a single time. Sequenced: PBMCs. These receptors all stem from a woman aged 18-29 years in good health and CMV-seropositive.

This clone has just a few counts. The sample carries other DNA sequences with the same CDR3. The CDR3 loop is CASSRTSGTYEQYF. CDR3 DNA: TGTGCCAGCTCTAGGACTAGCGGGACCTACGAGCAGTACTTC. The chain has TRBV7-2 and TRBJ2-7; 12 bases match TRBD2. Germline CDR1 and CDR2: SGHTA and FQGNSA. The CDR3 is 14 amino acids. The J segment lost 2 bases and the V segment lost 8 bases, leaving 4 bases of the junction unmatched.

This sequence joins TRBV5-4 and TRBJ1-2; 9 positions agree with TRBD1. Germline V gives CDR1 SGHNT, CDR2 YYREEE (reference sequence). The CDR3 has 14 residues. V trimming: 4 bases; J trimming: 4 bases; junction bases outside the gene matches: 5. CDR3 in DNA: TGTGCCAGCAGCCCAGAGACAGGGGGCTATGGCTACACCTTC. It encodes CASSPETGGYGYTF.

The rearrangement joins TRBV4-2 to TRBJ1-5; D is unclear. The germline gives CDR1 LGHNA, CDR2 YNFKEQ. The ends were cut back, 0 bases at V and 0 bases at J, with 12 bases in the middle. This CDR3 contains 17 residues. The CDR3 protein is CASSQDARQYSNQPQHF. The DNA of the CDR3 is TGTGCCAGCAGCCAAGATGCCAGGCAATATAGCAATCAGCCCCAGCATTTT.

The rearrangement uses TRBV5-1 and TRBJ1-3; D ambiguous. Germline loops: CDR1 SGHRS, CDR2 YFSETQ. Between the trimmed V and J ends, which lost 0 bases and 0 bases, there was a span of 13 bases. This CDR3 has 17 amino acids. In DNA, the CDR3 is TGCGCCAGCAGCTTGGCTGGGCAGTCTGCCTCTGGAAACACCATATATTTT. It is translated as CASSLAGQSASGNTIYF.

This sequence joins TRBV28 and TRBJ2-7; TRBD2 might be the D (5 bases). There are 14 residues in the CDR3. CDR1 is MDHEN and CDR2 is SYDVKM in the germline V gene. Trimming left V 4 bases short and J 6 bases short, with 16 bases between. The CDR3 nucleotides are TGTGCCAGCAGTTCTACCGGGATTCGGAGCGAGCAGTACTTC. Protein sequence: CASSSTGIRSEQYF.

The chain is built from TRBV19 and TRBJ1-2; tentative D call: TRBD1 (6 bases). Germline loops: CDR1 LNHDA, CDR2 SQIVND (reference sequence). The CDR3 loop spans 14 amino acids. Between the trimmed V and J ends, which lost 3 bases and 4 bases, there was a span of 12 bases. For the CDR3, the DNA is TGTGCCAGTAGTATGAGAGGGGGGGGCTATGGCTACACCTTC. Its translation is CASSMRGGGYGYTF. The whole variable domain, remainder taken from reference TRBV19 and TRBJ1-2, is DGGITQSPKYLFRKEGQNVTLSCEQNLNHDAMYWYRQDPGQGLRLIYYSQIVNDFQKGDIAEGYSVSREKKESFPLTVTSAQKNPTAFYLCASSMRGGGYGYTFGSGTRLTVV.

CDR3 in amino acids: CASSREENTGELFF. The CDR3 nucleotides read TGCGCCAGCAGCCGGGAAGAGAACACCGGGGAGCTGTTTTTT. The chain carries TRBV5-1 and TRBJ2-2, with a weak D call TRBD2 (5 bases). V was trimmed by 4 bases and J by 1 base, leaving 8 bases between them. This CDR3 comprises 14 residues. The germline gives CDR1 SGHRS, CDR2 YFSETQ.

This clone was detected once. J is TRBJ2-1 and V is TRBV6-1; 11 bases align to TRBD1. Per germline, CDR1 MNHNS and CDR2 SASEGT. The CDR3 is made up of 15 amino acids. V trimming: 3 bases; J trimming: 8 bases; junction bases outside the gene matches: 6. The CDR3 coding sequence is TGTGCCAGCAGTGACCCGGGACAGGGGGTACATGAGCAGTTCTTC. As protein: CASSDPGQGVHEQFF.

This clone was recorded only once. The chain joins TRBV30 to TRBJ2-5; D uncertain. The assigned J gene may be wrong: the sequence end matches TRBJ2-7 better. The CDR3 spans 11 residues. Germline CDR1 and CDR2: GTSNPN and SVGIG (reference sequence). The CDR3 here is CAWSAKYEQYF. In DNA, the CDR3 is TGTGCCTGGAGTGCAAAGTACGAGCAGTACTTC.

The chain is built from TRBV7-9 and TRBJ2-7; weak D call: TRBD2 (5 bases). Germline V gene data show CDR1 as SEHNR and CDR2 as FQNEAQ (reference sequence). Deletions cut 5 bases from V and 4 bases from J, with 21 bases between. The CDR3 consists of 16 residues. For the CDR3, the DNA is TGTGCCAGCAGCCCTCCAACCCTAGGGAGCAGGTACGAGCAGTACTTC. Translation gives CASSPPTLGSRYEQYF.

This clone was counted a few times. This chain uses TRBV4-1 with TRBJ2-7; D not resolved. V was trimmed by 4 bases and J by 3 bases, leaving 10 bases between them. The germline gives CDR1 MGHRA, CDR2 YSYEKL. CDR3 size: 13 residues. The CDR3 loop is CASSRSVHYEQYF. As DNA, the CDR3 is TGCGCCAGCAGCCGCTCCGTACACTACGAGCAGTACTTC.

This chain connects TRBV5-6 to TRBJ1-4, with a weak D call TRBD1 (6 bases). This CDR3 is 14 amino acids long. Germline V gene data show CDR1 as SGHDT and CDR2 as YYEEEE. Trimming shortened V by 4 bases and J by 6 bases, and 13 bases separated the two germline ends. This CDR3 reads CASSRDIGDEKLFF. CDR3 DNA: TGTGCCAGCAGCCGGGACATTGGGGATGAAAAACTGTTTTTT.

This chain uses TRBV30 with TRBJ1-2, with 7 bases matching TRBD1. The J segment lost 6 bases and the V segment lost 2 bases, leaving 3 bases of the junction unmatched. The CDR3 spans 12 residues. Germline V CDR1 and CDR2: GTSNPN, SVGIG (reference sequence). The CDR3 spells CAWSRQGDGYTF. CDR3 sequence (DNA): TGTGCCTGGAGTCGGCAGGGGGATGGCTACACCTTC.

This clone has only one observation. V usage is TRBV5-1 and J usage is TRBJ1-2; possible D gene TRBD1, 5 bases. Germline values: CDR1 SGHRS, CDR2 YFSETQ. The CDR3 loop spans 15 amino acids. V dropped 4 bases and J dropped 4 bases, with 17 bases sitting between them. CDR3 residues: CASSLTVQGFYGYTF. Here the CDR3 DNA reads TGCGCCAGCAGCCTGACCGTGCAGGGCTTCTATGGCTACACCTTC.

This chain links TRBV5-6 with TRBJ2-3; unclear D gene. The CDR3 is made up of 16 amino acids. CDR1 is SGHDT and CDR2 is YYEEEE in the germline V gene. With 0 bases removed from V and 2 bases from J, the gap between germline ends came to 13 bases. The CDR3 DNA follows: TGTGCCAGCAGCTTGGCCAGGTTGGCCCACACAGATACGCAGTATTTT. Its translation is CASSLARLAHTDTQYF.

In regard to this clone: Other DNA sequences within the sample encode an identical CDR3. The gene calls are TRBV29-1 and TRBJ2-1; possible D gene TRBD2, 5 bases. Germline assignment: CDR1 SQVTM and CDR2 ANQGSEA. The CDR3 has 13 amino acids. V lost 2 bases and J lost 5, with 10 bases in between. This chain's CDR3 is CSVEPSGNNEQFF. The DNA for the CDR3 is TGCAGCGTTGAACCCAGCGGCAACAATGAGCAGTTCTTC.

The V call is TRBV19, the J call TRBJ1-2, with 10 bases lining up with TRBD1. Per germline, CDR1 LNHDA and CDR2 SQIVND (reference sequence). The CDR3 covers 13 residues. The V segment lost 4 bases and the J segment 8 bases; nucleotides outside the gene matches: 4. Here the CDR3 reads CASSSRTGGGYTF. The DNA of the CDR3 is TGTGCCAGTAGTAGCCGGACAGGGGGAGGCTACACCTTC.

This clone has more than one count but fewer than ten. The chain couples TRBV19 to TRBJ1-1, with a possible D match to TRBD1 (5 bases). CDR1 and CDR2 from the germline V gene are LNHDA and SQIVND (reference sequence). Trimming removed 4 bases at V and 1 base at J, with 7 bases between. CDR3 length: 13 amino acids. CDR3 bases: TGTGCCAGTAGTAGAACAGGGAACACTGAAGCTTTCTTT. Translating it yields CASSRTGNTEAFF. Filled out from reference TRBV19 and TRBJ1-1, the complete variable domain reads DGGITQSPKYLFRKEGQNVTLSCEQNLNHDAMYWYRQDPGQGLRLIYYSQIVNDFQKGDIAEGYSVSREKKESFPLTVTSAQKNPTAFYLCASSRTGNTEAFFGQGTRLTVV.

This clone showed up just once. The gene calls are TRBV28 and TRBJ2-5, with unresolved D. V was trimmed by 4 bases and J by 4 bases, leaving 16 bases between them. Germline V gene sequence: CDR1 MDHEN, CDR2 SYDVKM. The CDR3 contains 15 residues. In nucleotides, the CDR3 is TGTGCCAGCAGTTCTCCCGTGGAGAATCGAGAGACCCAGTACTTC. Translated: CASSSPVENRETQYF. Full variable domain (outside the CDR3, taken from reference TRBV28 and TRBJ2-5): DVKVTQSSRYLVKRTGEKVFLECVQDMDHENMFWYRQDPGLGLRLIYFSYDVKMKEKGDIPEGYSVSREKKERFSLILESASTNQTSMYLCASSSPVENRETQYFGPGTRLLVL.

This clone is medium-sized within its sample. The V call is TRBV2, the J call TRBJ2-3; D may be TRBD2 (6 bases). Per the germline V gene, CDR1 is SNHLY and CDR2 is FYNNEI. V was pared by 2 bases and J by 0 bases, with 9 bases between. The CDR3 extends over 15 amino acids. CDR3 sequence (DNA): TGTGCCAGCAGTGAATCCGGGAGTAGCACAGATACGCAGTATTTT. This encodes CASSESGSSTDTQYF. Full variable domain (missing parts from reference TRBV2 and TRBJ2-3): EPEVTQTPSHQVTQMGQEVILRCVPISNHLYFYWYRQILGQKVEFLVSFYNNEISEKSEIFDDQFSVERPDGSNFTLKIRSTKLEDSAMYFCASSESGSSTDTQYFGPGTRLTVL.